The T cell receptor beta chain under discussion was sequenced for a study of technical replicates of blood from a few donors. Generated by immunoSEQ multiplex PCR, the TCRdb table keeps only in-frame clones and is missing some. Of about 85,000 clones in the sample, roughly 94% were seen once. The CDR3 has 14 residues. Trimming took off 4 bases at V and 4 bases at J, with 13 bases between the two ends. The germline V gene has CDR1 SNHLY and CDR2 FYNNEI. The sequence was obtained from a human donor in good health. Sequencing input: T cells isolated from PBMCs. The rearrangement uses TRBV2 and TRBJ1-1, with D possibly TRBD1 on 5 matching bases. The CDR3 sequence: CASSVSDMGTEAFF. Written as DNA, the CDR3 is TGTGCCAGCAGTGTGTCGGACATGGGCACTGAAGCTTTCTTT. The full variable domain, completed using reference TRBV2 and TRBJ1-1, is EPEVTQTPSHQVTQMGQEVILRCVPISNHLYFYWYRQILGQKVEFLVSFYNNEISEKSEIFDDQFSVERPDGSNFTLKIRSTKLEDSAMYFCASSVSDMGTEAFFGQGTRLTVV.